This T cell receptor (beta chain) was recorded in a study of blood T cells in healthy people across ages. Whole-study findings and limits: While age rose, TCR beta diversity per million T cells dropped in a roughly linear way.

A J-beta primer mix and a sample-barcoded 5' primer were used in a second PCR of roughly 7 to 12 cycles. Researchers report that a template-switch adaptor with 12 random nucleotides tagged each cDNA molecule. One entry per CDR3 protein, called by TCRdb with MiXCR from the 5' RACE reads. This sample has about a million distinct CDR3 sequences, with roughly 48% found just once. Trimming at V came to 3 bases and at J to 6 bases, leaving 8 bases not matched to a gene. In germline, CDR1 is KGHDR, CDR2 SFDVKD. The CDR3 sequence is 16 residues long. This clonotype was seen a few times. Antigen unknown. This clonotype originated in a young man in good health. Source material: blood. The chain has TRBV24-1 and TRBJ2-1; 9 bases line up with TRBD1. Written as DNA, the CDR3 is TGTGCCACCAGTGATCACACAGGGGGCGCTTCCAATGAGCAGTTCTTC. Encoded protein: CATSDHTGGASNEQFF.